The T cell receptor beta chain described here comes from a study of blood T cells in healthy people across ages. With 1 base clipped from V and 5 bases from J, the junction kept 5 bases outside the gene matches. CDR3 size: 14 residues. The V gene's germline CDR1 is DFQATT and CDR2 SNEGSKA (reference sequence). Alongside a J-beta primer mix, a sample-barcoded 5' primer served in a second PCR lasting about 7 to 11 cycles. TCRdb used MiXCR to reprocess the 5' RACE reads, holding one entry per CDR3 protein. The sample includes 600,000 to 650,000 distinct CDR3 sequences, 45% to 65% of them seen just once.

This sequence was found in a man between 60 and 70 years old in good health. The rearrangement uses TRBV20-1 and TRBJ2-5, with 9 bases fitting TRBD2. Material for sequencing was blood. The CDR3, as DNA: TGCAGTGCTAGAGGTAGCGGGGGAGAGGAGACCCAGTACTTC. It encodes CSARGSGGEETQYF.